The clone carrying this T cell receptor (beta chain) was found a few times. The CDR3 is 15 amino acids. Germline V lookup: CDR1 SGDLS, CDR2 YYNGEE. Trimming shortened V by 0 bases and J by 5 bases, and 14 bases separated the two germline ends. This entry comes from a study of cytomegalovirus exposure and HLA in healthy donors. 60 Vbeta and 13 Jbeta primers were used in PCR. Assay: immunoSEQ multiplex PCR; the TCRdb copy retains only in-frame clones and omits some. The sample lists some 94,000 clones, around 77% seen once, with around 3.4% in the top ten. The chain employs TRBV9 and TRBJ1-2; unclear D gene. The material sequenced was PBMCs. The receptor was isolated from a man aged 35 to 55 in good health and CMV-seronegative. The CDR3 sequence: CASSVGFESVYGYTF. CDR3 in DNA: TGTGCCAGCAGCGTAGGGTTTGAAAGCGTTTATGGCTACACCTTC.